The rows below give T cell receptor beta chains drawn from one sample of a study of T cell changes during pregnancy in multiple sclerosis. The method was immunoSEQ multiplex PCR; TCRdb's version includes in-frame clones alone and lacks a portion of them. In the table there are 70,000 to 80,000 clones, about 90% of which are singletons. Sequences were derived from CD4+ T cells from peripheral blood mononuclear cells, sampled before pregnancy. The receptors come from a female donor with multiple sclerosis, enrolled in a pregnancy study. Each CDR3 is given with its conserved first and last residue. A D gene is named only where the DNA matches it firmly. Only part of the rows carry a size: once, few, many, or a class if the clone is expanded.

TRBV6-1,TRBJ2-5,once,NA,TGTGCCAGCAGTCGAATGGACTTCAGTAAAGAGACCCAGTACTTC,CASSRMDFSKETQYF
TRBV7-9,TRBJ1-4,NA,NA,TGTGCCAGCAGCTTACAGGGCTACAGTGAAAAACTGTTTTTT,CASSLQGYSEKLFF
TRBV5-1,TRBJ1-1,NA,NA,TGCGCCAGCAGCTATCAGTCTCTGAACACTGAAGCTTTCTTT,CASSYQSLNTEAFF
TRBV28,TRBJ2-4,NA,NA,TGTGCCAGCAGCCTAATGAGCAGGCTAGCCAAAAACATTCAGTACTTC,CASSLMSRLAKNIQYF
TRBV27,TRBJ2-2,NA,TRBD2,TGTGCCAGCAGTTTAAAACCAGCGGGGGGGGTAGCGAACACCGGGGAGCTGTTTTTT,CASSLKPAGGVANTGELFF
TRBV12-5,TRBJ2-4,NA,NA,TGTGCTAGTGGTTTGTTCCGGACAGCTAGGGGGAACATTCAGTACTTC,CASGLFRTARGNIQYF
TRBV7-3,TRBJ2-3,NA,NA,TGTGCCAGCAGCTTAAGTTTTGAGCGACCTACGCAGTATTTT,CASSLSFERPTQYF
TRBV28,TRBJ2-1,NA,NA,TGTGCCAGCACCACTACTAGCTTTGAGCAGTTCTTC,CASTTTSFEQFF
TRBV19,TRBJ2-5,NA,TRBD2,TGTGCCAGTAGTATCCTAGCGGGAGGAATGGAGACCCAGTACTTC,CASSILAGGMETQYF
TRBV4-1,TRBJ2-7,NA,TRBD1,TGCGCCAGCAGCCAAGAGGGACGGACAGGGGACGAGCAGTACTTC,CASSQEGRTGDEQYF
TRBV5-1,TRBJ2-3,NA,NA,TGCGCCAGCAGCTTGGGCGGACTCACAGATACGCAGTATTTT,CASSLGGLTDTQYF
TRBV29-1,TRBJ1-1,few,NA,TGCAGCGTTCTAATCAGGGAGAACACTGAAGCTTTCTTT,CSVLIRENTEAFF
TRBV19,TRBJ1-5,NA,NA,TGTGCCAGTACCACAATCGAGGGCGCACTACGGACCCAGCATTTT,CASTTIEGALRTQHF
TRBV10-1,TRBJ1-2,few,TRBD1,TGCGCCAGCAGCCGTCCGGGACAGGGACCCCGGGGCACCTTC,CASSRPGQGPRGTF
TRBV19,TRBJ1-5,NA,NA,TGTGCCAGTAGTATAGGACCCCCGCGGGAACAGCCCCAGCATTTT,CASSIGPPREQPQHF
TRBV11-1,TRBJ2-3,NA,NA,TGTGCCAGCAGCCCAACGGTTAGCGCTTTAGGCACAGATACGCAGTATTTT,CASSPTVSALGTDTQYF
TRBV19,TRBJ2-5,NA,TRBD2,TGTGCCAGTAGTATAGGACTAGCGGGGCGCGAGACCCAGTACTTC,CASSIGLAGRETQYF
TRBV30,TRBJ2-1,NA,NA,TGTGCCTGGAGTTTGTTGGGAGTTGAGCAGTTCTTC,CAWSLLGVEQFF
TRBV6-5,TRBJ2-1,NA,TRBD2,TGTGCCAGCAGTTATCCCCGCGGGGGGTCCTACAATGAGCAGTTCTTC,CASSYPRGGSYNEQFF
TRBV9,TRBJ1-4,NA,NA,TGTGCCAGCAGCGTAGGTCCCTCGGGGGAGTATGAAAAACTGTTTTTT,CASSVGPSGEYEKLFF
TRBV6-5,TRBJ2-5,NA,NA,TGTGCCAGCAGTCCAGACAGGTCACGGACCCAGTACTTC,CASSPDRSRTQYF
TRBV19,TRBJ1-6,NA,TRBD1,TGTGCCAGTAACGGAGAGACAGGGAAAAGGTCACCCCTCCACTTT,CASNGETGKRSPLHF
TRBV12-5,TRBJ2-3,NA,TRBD2,TGTGCTACCACATGGGCGGGGGGTCTCTCAGATACGCAGTATTTT,CATTWAGGLSDTQYF
TRBV14,TRBJ2-1,NA,TRBD1,TGTGCCAGCAGTTGGGGACAGGGCAAAAGGAATGAGCAGTTCTTC,CASSWGQGKRNEQFF
TRBV4-3,TRBJ1-2,NA,NA,TGCGCCAGCAGCCAAGGGACAGCTAACTATGGCTACACCTTC,CASSQGTANYGYTF
TRBV11-3,TRBJ2-1,NA,TRBD2,TGTGCCAGCAGCTTTGCAGCGGGGGGGTTCGGGAATGAGCAGTTCTTC,CASSFAAGGFGNEQFF
TRBV19,TRBJ2-1,NA,TRBD2,TGTGCCAGTACCCCGGGACTAGCGGGGGGCAATGAGCAGTTCTTC,CASTPGLAGGNEQFF
TRBV19,TRBJ1-2,NA,TRBD1,TGTGCCAGTAGTGCGGACAGGGTGGGGTTCAGTGGCTACACCTTC,CASSADRVGFSGYTF